This T cell receptor beta chain was observed in a study of blood T cell repertoires in COVID-19. Overall study: Samples came from the United States, Italy and Spain, spanning acute and convalescent COVID-19. T cells, B-cell-depleted T cells, or PBMCs supplied cDNA or gDNA.

In the original processing: Researchers report that nucleated cell counts were estimated from reference gene primer amplification. Some clones are missing from TCRdb's copy, which holds only in-frame ones; the method was immunoSEQ multiplex PCR. D and trimming were read from the DNA, whereas the V and J calls and clone size are those reported in that table. This sample has 200,000 to 300,000 clones, with over 75% found just once. The receptor's source is a human donor in a cohort sampled during active COVID-19. Sequencing used peripheral blood.

The CDR3 coding sequence is TGTGCCAGCAGTTGGACAGGGTGGGGAACTAGGAACACTGAAGCTTTCTTT. Translating it yields CASSWTGWGTRNTEAFF. The V call is TRBV28, the J call TRBJ1-1; 8 bases match TRBD1. The length of the CDR3 is 17 residues. Germline loops: CDR1 MDHEN, CDR2 SYDVKM. With 4 bases clipped from V and 1 base from J, the junction kept 11 bases outside the gene matches.